These 31 T cell receptor beta chains were all obtained from the same sample, sequenced in a study of PD-L1 blockade in urothelial cancer. Sequencing was performed with immunoSEQ multiplex PCR; in TCRdb, only in-frame clones are kept and a portion is missing. This sample has around 49,000 clones; roughly 82% occur once, and the top ten carry roughly 13%. Time point noted: peripheral blood 6 weeks after treatment start. Sequences were derived from PBMCs, sampled around atezolizumab (anti-PD-L1) treatment. Receptors were obtained from a man aged 55-75 years with urothelial cancer.

This chain uses TRBV19 with TRBJ2-2; 7 bases match TRBD2. Germline loops: CDR1 LNHDA, CDR2 SQIVND (reference sequence). The V gene end was trimmed by 1 base and the J gene end by 4 bases; junction bases not matched to a gene: 3. This CDR3 contains 15 residues. The CDR3 nucleotides read TGTGCCAGTAGTATAGGGACTAGTCTCACCGGGGAGCTGTTTTTT. It is translated as CASSIGTSLTGELFF.

The chain carries TRBV28 and TRBJ2-7, with 9 bases matching TRBD2. Germline V gene data show CDR1 as MDHEN and CDR2 as SYDVKM. With V trimmed by 5 bases and J by 4 bases, 9 bases remained unmatched. The CDR3 is made up of 15 amino acids. Here the CDR3 DNA reads TGTGCCAGCAGTGGGCGGGGGGGGGCGCGTTACGAGCAGTACTTC. It specifies CASSGRGGARYEQYF.

The gene calls are TRBV11-2 and TRBJ2-1, with 7 bases fitting TRBD2. This CDR3 spans 15 amino acids. Per the germline V gene, CDR1 is SGHAT and CDR2 is FQNNGV. V gave up 11 bases and J gave up 0 bases; unmatched junction bases: 10. CDR3 DNA sequence: TGTGCCGTCAAAGCGGGACCCGGCTCCTACAATGAGCAGTTCTTC. Protein sequence: CAVKAGPGSYNEQFF.

This chain uses TRBV7-2 with TRBJ2-6; perhaps TRBD1 as D (6 bases). The CDR3 covers 16 residues. The V end lost 5 bases, the J end lost 0 bases, and 11 bases lay between the germline ends. Per germline, CDR1 SGHTA and CDR2 FQGNSA. The CDR3: CASSPPGASGANVLTF. CDR3 bases: TGTGCCAGCAGCCCCCCAGGGGCCTCTGGGGCCAACGTCCTGACTTTC.

Concerning this clone: This specimen includes other DNA sequences encoding the same CDR3. The chain employs TRBV5-6 and TRBJ1-2; no reliable D call. Per the germline V gene, CDR1 is SGHDT and CDR2 is YYEEEE. The CDR3 runs to 12 residues. Between the trimmed V and J ends, which lost 3 bases and 5 bases, there was a span of 8 bases. CDR3 in DNA: TGTGCCAGCAGCTCCCAACTTTATGGCTACACCTTC. This sequence encodes CASSSQLYGYTF. The variable domain in full, with the rest retrieved from reference TRBV5-6 and TRBJ1-2, is DAGVTQSPTHLIKTRGQQVTLRCSPKSGHDTVSWYQQALGQGPQFIFQYYEEEERQRGNFPDRFSGHQFPNYSSELNVNALLLGDSALYLCASSSQLYGYTFGSGTRLTVV.

The chain is built from TRBV19 and TRBJ1-2; 8 bases align to TRBD1. This CDR3 comprises 14 residues. Germline loops: CDR1 LNHDA, CDR2 SQIVND (reference sequence). The V segment lost 5 bases and the J segment 3 bases; nucleotides outside the gene matches: 5. The CDR3 DNA reads as TGTGCCAGTAGTGTCGACAGGGGTTACTATGGCTACACCTTC. Amino acids: CASSVDRGYYGYTF.

This sequence joins TRBV2 and TRBJ2-7; 7 bases line up with TRBD2. Germline CDR1 SNHLY, CDR2 FYNNEI. V shed 6 bases, J shed 4 bases, and the junction held 9 bases outside the gene matches. There are 14 residues in the CDR3. The CDR3 nucleotides read TGTGCCAGCAGAGAGGCTAGCGGAGTATACGAGCAGTACTTC. It yields the protein CASREASGVYEQYF.

The CDR3 DNA sequence: TGCAGCGTTGATAAGCGCACAGATACGCAGTATTTT. Encoded protein: CSVDKRTDTQYF. This chain connects TRBV29-1 to TRBJ2-3; D gene uncertain. The CDR3 totals 12 residues. V dropped 3 bases and J dropped 1 base, with 5 bases sitting between them. Germline CDR1 is SQVTM and CDR2 is ANQGSEA.

The CDR3 loop reads CASSSPGQGPYEQYF. The CDR3 bases are TGTGCCAGCAGTAGTCCGGGACAGGGCCCCTACGAGCAGTACTTC. The chain combines TRBV6-5 with TRBJ2-7, with 9 bases matching TRBD1. Per germline, CDR1 MNHEY and CDR2 SVGAGI. The CDR3 contains 15 residues. V dropped 5 bases and J dropped 2; count of bases not matched to a gene: 7.

V usage is TRBV27 and J usage is TRBJ1-2, with D possibly being TRBD1 (6 bases). The V end was cut by 5 bases, the J end by 8 bases, with 21 bases between. The CDR3 loop spans 15 amino acids. Per germline, CDR1 MNHEY and CDR2 SMNVEV (reference sequence). CDR3: CASSPLVQGLGGYTF. In DNA form, the CDR3 reads TGTGCCAGCAGTCCCCTGGTTCAGGGGCTGGGAGGCTACACCTTC.

The table lists this clone with a count of one. The chain employs TRBV7-2 and TRBJ1-1; possible D gene TRBD1, 5 bases. V dropped 3 bases and J dropped 10 bases, with 18 bases sitting between them. This CDR3 contains 14 residues. Germline V gives CDR1 SGHTA, CDR2 FQGNSA. CDR3 sequence: CASSLGGSGVGAFF. The CDR3 nucleotides read TGTGCCAGCAGCTTGGGGGGGTCTGGGGTAGGAGCTTTCTTT.

CDR3 residues: CASSLTASEQFF. The CDR3 nucleotides are TGTGCCAGCAGCCTGACCGCTAGTGAGCAGTTCTTC. This chain links TRBV28 with TRBJ2-1; D unclear. The germline gives CDR1 MDHEN, CDR2 SYDVKM. The V end was cut by 6 bases, the J end by 9 bases, with 12 bases between. This CDR3 spans 12 amino acids. Combining the CDR3 with reference TRBV28 and TRBJ2-1 gives the whole variable domain DVKVTQSSRYLVKRTGEKVFLECVQDMDHENMFWYRQDPGLGLRLIYFSYDVKMKEKGDIPEGYSVSREKKERFSLILESASTNQTSMYLCASSLTASEQFFGPGTRLTVL.

The chain is built from TRBV27 and TRBJ2-1, with unresolved D. The V end lost 3 bases, the J end lost 0 bases, and 12 bases lay between the germline ends. Germline V gene lookup returns CDR1 MNHEY and CDR2 SMNVEV (reference sequence). The CDR3 has 16 amino acids. The CDR3 nucleotides read TGTGCCAGCAGTTTCCAGCGCAGAAGCTCCTACAATGAGCAGTTCTTC. Translation: CASSFQRRSSYNEQFF.

V and J are TRBV27 and TRBJ1-2; tentatively, D is TRBD1 (5 bases). The CDR3 contains 13 residues. Germline CDR1 is MNHEY and CDR2 is SMNVEV (reference sequence). V lost 6 bases and J 3 bases, leaving 11 bases between the germline ends. The CDR3 loop reads CASSAGRDYGYTF. In DNA form, the CDR3 reads TGTGCCAGCAGCGCAGGGAGGGACTATGGCTACACCTTC.

The rearrangement links TRBV10-3 to TRBJ2-1; TRBD2 agrees at 12 bases. J lost 5 bases, V lost 4 bases, and 6 bases had no gene match. Germline CDR1 ENHRY, CDR2 SYGVKD. The CDR3 sequence is 16 residues long. CDR3 loop: CAISAELAGGNNEQFF. The DNA for the CDR3 is TGTGCCATCAGTGCCGAGCTAGCGGGGGGGAACAATGAGCAGTTCTTC.

CDR3: CASSIRTSGGGETQYF. As DNA, the CDR3 is TGCGCCAGCAGCATCCGGACTAGCGGGGGCGGGGAGACCCAGTACTTC. The chain employs TRBV5-1 and TRBJ2-5; 13 nucleotides agree with TRBD2. This CDR3 has 16 amino acids. Trimming took 4 bases from V and 5 from J; bases not matched to a gene: 8. Germline lookup yields CDR1 SGHRS and CDR2 YFSETQ.

The V and J genes are TRBV28 and TRBJ1-5, with D possibly matching TRBD1 (5 bases). The CDR3 extends over 15 amino acids. Germline values: CDR1 MDHEN, CDR2 SYDVKM. The germline V and J ends were trimmed by 7 bases and 5 bases, with 18 bases remaining between them. The CDR3 is CASTFETERYQPQHF. DNA of the CDR3: TGTGCCAGCACCTTTGAGACAGAACGGTATCAGCCCCAGCATTTT.

V usage is TRBV7-2 and J usage is TRBJ2-1, with TRBD2 identical over 12 bases. Trimming took 4 bases from V and 6 from J; bases not matched to a gene: 4. Per germline, CDR1 SGHTA and CDR2 FQGNSA. This CDR3 has 15 amino acids. The CDR3: CASSSRLAGANEQFF. Written as DNA, the CDR3 is TGTGCCAGCAGCTCTCGACTAGCGGGAGCCAATGAGCAGTTCTTC.

V usage is TRBV6-5 and J usage is TRBJ1-2; maybe TRBD1 (6 bases). The germline V gene has CDR1 MNHEY and CDR2 SVGAGI. This CDR3 is 15 amino acids long. Trimming removed 3 bases from V and 1 base from J, with 12 bases in between. The CDR3 here is CASSYQGTFNYGYTF. DNA for the CDR3: TGTGCCAGCAGTTATCAAGGGACATTTAACTATGGCTACACCTTC.

This chain connects TRBV5-1 to TRBJ2-7, with 7 positions matching TRBD2. Germline CDR1 reads SGHRS; CDR2 reads YFSETQ. The CDR3 spans 14 residues. J gave up 0 bases and V 2 bases, and 2 bases lay outside the gene matches. The CDR3 DNA follows: TGCGCCAGCAGCTTAGGCGGGAGCTCCTACGAGCAGTACTTC. Translating gives CASSLGGSSYEQYF.

The rearrangement uses TRBV4-1 and TRBJ2-5; 15 bases align to TRBD2. J was trimmed by 5 bases and V by 7 bases; bases with no gene match: 14. The germline gives CDR1 MGHRA, CDR2 YSYEKL. This CDR3 has 18 residues. CDR3 nucleotide sequence: TGCGCCAGCACCTACGAAGGACTAGCGGGAGGGGGGTCGGAGACCCAGTACTTC. The encoded protein is CASTYEGLAGGGSETQYF.

This chain connects TRBV11-2 to TRBJ2-7; perhaps TRBD1 as D (6 bases). This CDR3 is built from 15 residues. Germline lookup yields CDR1 SGHAT and CDR2 FQNNGV. The V end lost 1 base, the J end lost 4 bases, and 14 bases lay between the germline ends. The CDR3 protein is CASSLAAGESYEQYF. The CDR3 DNA reads as TGTGCCAGCAGCTTAGCGGCAGGGGAGTCGTACGAGCAGTACTTC.

The chain combines TRBV7-9 with TRBJ2-7; D is uncertain. Germline CDR1 SEHNR, CDR2 FQNEAQ (reference sequence). The length of the CDR3 is 13 residues. V lost 4 bases to trimming and J lost 1 base, with 8 bases between them. CDR3 nucleotides: TGTGCCAGCAGCTCCGACGGGTCCTACGAGCAGTACTTC. Translating gives CASSSDGSYEQYF. Based on the CDR3 plus reference TRBV7-9 and TRBJ2-7, the full variable domain is DTGVSQNPRHKITKRGQNVTFRCDPISEHNRLYWYRQTLGQGPEFLTYFQNEAQLEKSRLLSDRFSAERPKGSFSTLEIQRTEQGDSAMYLCASSSDGSYEQYFGPGTRLTVT.

This chain uses TRBV7-9 with TRBJ2-7; D might be TRBD1 (6 bases). The CDR3 extends over 15 amino acids. The germline CDR1 and CDR2 sequences are SEHNR and FQNEAQ (reference sequence). V lost 5 bases and J lost 1, with 15 bases in between. CDR3 in amino acids: CASSPQGMGSYEQYF. The CDR3, as DNA: TGTGCCAGCAGCCCGCAGGGGATGGGATCCTACGAGCAGTACTTC.

This chain connects TRBV18 to TRBJ2-1; D might be TRBD1 (6 bases). CDR1 and CDR2 (germline): KGHSH, LQKENI. CDR3 size: 16 residues. Trimming pared 0 bases from V and 3 bases from J, leaving 12 bases between. In nucleotides, the CDR3 is TGTGCCAGCTCACCACCTCTGGGCAGGGGCTACAATGAGCAGTTCTTC. It yields the protein CASSPPLGRGYNEQFF.

This clone was picked up a small number of times. This chain links TRBV12-5 with TRBJ1-1; 9 bases match TRBD1. V shed 6 bases, J shed 2 bases, and the junction held 1 base outside the gene matches. Germline V gives CDR1 LGHNT, CDR2 FRNRAP. There are 13 residues in the CDR3. CDR3 sequence reads: CASGTGGNTEAFF. The CDR3, as DNA: TGTGCTAGTGGGACAGGGGGAAACACTGAAGCTTTCTTT.

The chain combines TRBV28 with TRBJ1-5; D is undetermined. The germline gives CDR1 MDHEN, CDR2 SYDVKM. CDR3 length: 11 residues. V lost 3 bases to trimming and J lost 7 bases, with 4 bases between them. CDR3: CASSFRQPQHF. CDR3 coding DNA: TGTGCCAGCAGTTTCAGGCAGCCCCAGCATTTT.

In its sample, this clone was seen once. V is TRBV18 and J is TRBJ2-1; tentative D call: TRBD1 (6 bases). Trimming cost V 3 bases and J 3 bases, with 12 bases left between them. The CDR3 sequence is 15 residues long. CDR1 is KGHSH and CDR2 is LQKENI in the germline V gene. DNA of the CDR3: TGTGCCAGCTCACCCCGGGACATAGACTACAATGAGCAGTTCTTC. Translation gives CASSPRDIDYNEQFF.

The chain couples TRBV6-6 to TRBJ1-1; possible D gene TRBD1, 6 bases. Trimming took 0 bases from V and 7 from J, leaving 9 bases between them. CDR1 is MNHNY and CDR2 is SVGAGI in the germline V gene (reference sequence). The CDR3 covers 13 residues. Here the CDR3 DNA reads TGTGCCAGCAGTTACTCAGGACAGCTTGAAGCTTTCTTT. Protein: CASSYSGQLEAFF.

The V call is TRBV10-3, the J call TRBJ2-3; 8 nucleotides align to TRBD1. Germline V gene data show CDR1 as ENHRY and CDR2 as SYGVKD. The CDR3 is 17 residues long. With V trimmed by 8 bases and J by 0 bases, 13 bases remained unmatched. The CDR3 loop is CAIRDRISVTSTDTQYF. The CDR3 DNA follows: TGTGCCATCCGGGACAGGATTTCCGTCACTAGCACAGATACGCAGTATTTT.

This clone was counted a few times. The rearrangement uses TRBV28 and TRBJ1-4, with 8 bases matching TRBD1. This CDR3 comprises 17 residues. With 7 bases clipped from V and 6 bases from J, the junction kept 16 bases outside the gene matches. CDR1 is MDHEN, CDR2 SYDVKM, per germline. Written as DNA, the CDR3 is TGTGCCAGCACTTCCTATGTCCAGGGGGCAGTGGATGAAAAACTGTTTTTT. It yields the protein CASTSYVQGAVDEKLFF.